These T cell receptor beta chains were read from a single sample in a study of blood T cell repertoires in COVID-19. Clones were read by immunoSEQ multiplex PCR, and TCRdb kept only the in-frame ones, dropping some. The repertoire holds roughly 150,000 clones, with 60% to 85% as singletons. Sequenced sample: peripheral blood. The source of these receptors is a woman in her sixties with COVID-19, enrolled during active disease. Each CDR3 is given with its conserved first and last residue. D genes are given only for firm matches. Only part of the rows carry a size: once, few, many, or a class if the clone is expanded.

j_call clone_size d_call v_call cdr3_aa cdr3_nt
TRBJ1-1 - - TRBV29-1 CSVKTYTGITEAFF TGCAGCGTGAAGACCTATACAGGGATCACTGAAGCTTTCTTT
TRBJ1-2 - TRBD1 TRBV5-1 CASSLDTGGSLGYGYTF TGCGCCAGCAGCTTGGATACAGGGGGTTCTTTGGGTTATGGCTACACCTTC
TRBJ2-1 - TRBD1 TRBV4-3 CASSARQGRQFF TGCGCCAGCAGCGCTCGACAGGGGAGGCAGTTCTTC
TRBJ2-3 - - TRBV5-1 CASTPGGTDTQYF TGCGCCAGCACACCAGGGGGGACAGATACGCAGTATTTT
TRBJ1-2 - TRBD1 TRBV19 CASSSTGTAGGYTF TGTGCCAGTAGTTCGACCGGGACAGCGGGTGGCTACACCTTC
TRBJ2-3 - - TRBV28 CASSEYGGSTDTQYF TGTGCCAGCAGTGAGTACGGGGGAAGCACAGATACGCAGTATTTT
TRBJ2-2 - TRBD1 TRBV7-8 CASSLRDRVNAGELFF TGTGCCAGCAGCTTACGGGACAGGGTAAATGCAGGGGAGCTGTTTTTT
TRBJ1-4 - TRBD1 TRBV9 CASSAFTGGRDEKLFF TGTGCCAGCAGCGCGTTTACAGGGGGCAGAGATGAAAAACTGTTTTTT
TRBJ2-5 few TRBD1 TRBV5-1 CASSLSTGAGETQYF TGCGCCAGCAGCTTGTCAACAGGGGCCGGAGAGACCCAGTACTTC
TRBJ1-2 once - TRBV3-1/TRBV3-2 CASSQESVYGYTF TGTGCCAGCAGCCAAGAGTCAGTGTATGGCTACACCTTC
TRBJ2-1 few - TRBV6-6 CASSRTSQGGQFF TGTGCCAGCAGCCGGACTAGCCAGGGGGGGCAGTTCTTC
TRBJ2-5 few - TRBV7-6 CASSLDGTNTQETQYF TGTGCCAGCAGCTTAGACGGGACAAATACTCAAGAGACCCAGTACTTC
TRBJ2-7 - TRBD1 TRBV6-5 CASSFRTGTYEQYF TGTGCCAGCAGTTTTCGGACAGGAACCTACGAGCAGTACTTC
TRBJ1-4 - TRBD1 TRBV27 CASSSLDRVGKLFF TGTGCCAGCAGTTCCCTCGACAGGGTCGGAAAACTGTTTTTT
TRBJ2-1 - - TRBV6-5 CASSYSGRVNEQFF TGTGCCAGCAGTTACTCAGGCAGGGTGAATGAGCAGTTCTTC
TRBJ2-2 - - TRBV29-1 CSPPEESGYRPGELFF TGCAGCCCCCCGGAGGAGTCGGGGTATAGGCCCGGGGAGCTGTTTTTT
TRBJ2-2 - TRBD1 TRBV7-8 CASSLNRGRTGELFF TGTGCCAGCAGCTTAAACAGGGGGCGCACCGGGGAGCTGTTTTTT
TRBJ2-2 - - TRBV6-5 CASRPGNTGELFF TGTGCCAGCAGACCAGGGAACACCGGGGAGCTGTTTTTT
TRBJ2-5 - - TRBV19 CASSPGIQETQYF TGTGCCAGTAGTCCAGGGATCCAAGAGACCCAGTACTTC
TRBJ1-2 - - TRBV19 CASSLPHPPISPYGYTF TGTGCCAGTAGTCTTCCACATCCGCCAATAAGTCCCTATGGCTACACCTTC
TRBJ1-2 - - TRBV5-1 CASSSGTNYGYTF TGCGCCAGCAGCTCCGGGACAAACTATGGCTACACCTTC
TRBJ2-7 few TRBD1 TRBV13 CASSLTGASYEQYF TGTGCCAGCAGCTTGACAGGGGCCTCCTACGAGCAGTACTTC
TRBJ2-1 few TRBD1 TRBV18 CASSPRDRFYNEQFF TGTGCCAGCTCACCACGGGACAGATTCTACAATGAGCAGTTCTTC
TRBJ1-2 - TRBD1 TRBV5-6 CASSWDRVYYGYTF TGTGCCAGCAGCTGGGACAGGGTTTACTATGGCTACACCTTC
TRBJ2-7 few - TRBV7-9 CASSFSDYEQYF TGTGCCAGCAGCTTTAGCGATTACGAGCAGTACTTC
TRBJ2-1 - TRBD2 TRBV19 CASRGLAGGVLVF TGTGCCAGTAGAGGACTAGCGGGGGGTGTTCTGGTCTTC